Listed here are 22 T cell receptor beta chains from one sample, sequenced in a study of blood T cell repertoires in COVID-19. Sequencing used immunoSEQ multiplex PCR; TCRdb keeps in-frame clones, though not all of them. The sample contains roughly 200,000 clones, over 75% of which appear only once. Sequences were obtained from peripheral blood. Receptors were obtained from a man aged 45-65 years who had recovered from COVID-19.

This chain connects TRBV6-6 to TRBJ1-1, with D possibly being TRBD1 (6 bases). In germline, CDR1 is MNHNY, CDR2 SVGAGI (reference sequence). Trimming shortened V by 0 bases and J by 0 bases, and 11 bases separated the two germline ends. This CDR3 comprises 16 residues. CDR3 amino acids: CASSYSRDKMNTEAFF. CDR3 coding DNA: TGTGCCAGCAGTTACTCTAGGGACAAGATGAACACTGAAGCTTTCTTT.

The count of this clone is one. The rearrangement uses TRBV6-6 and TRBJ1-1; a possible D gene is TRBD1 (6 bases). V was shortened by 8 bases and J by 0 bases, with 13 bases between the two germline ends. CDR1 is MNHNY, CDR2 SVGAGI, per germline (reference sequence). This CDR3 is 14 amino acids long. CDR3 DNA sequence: TGTGCCAGCGAGGGCACAGGGATGAACACTGAAGCTTTCTTT. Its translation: CASEGTGMNTEAFF.

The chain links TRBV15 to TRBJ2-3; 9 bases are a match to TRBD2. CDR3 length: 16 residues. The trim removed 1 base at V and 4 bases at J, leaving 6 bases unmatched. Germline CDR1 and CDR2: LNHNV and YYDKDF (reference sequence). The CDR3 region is CATSRVAGAGADTQYF. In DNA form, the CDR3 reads TGTGCCACCAGCAGAGTAGCGGGAGCCGGGGCAGATACGCAGTATTTT.

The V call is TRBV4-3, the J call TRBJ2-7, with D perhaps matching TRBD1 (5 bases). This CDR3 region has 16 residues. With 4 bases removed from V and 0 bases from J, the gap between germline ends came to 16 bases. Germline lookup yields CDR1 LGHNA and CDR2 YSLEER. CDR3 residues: CASSPLYRQFSYEQYF. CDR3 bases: TGCGCCAGCAGCCCGTTATACCGACAGTTCTCCTACGAGCAGTACTTC.

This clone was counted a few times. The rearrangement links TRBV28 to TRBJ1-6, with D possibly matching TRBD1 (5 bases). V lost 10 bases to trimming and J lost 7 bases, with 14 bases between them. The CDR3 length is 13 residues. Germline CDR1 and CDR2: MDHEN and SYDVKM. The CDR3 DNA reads TGTGCCACAAACAGGATCGACAATTCACCCCTCCACTTT. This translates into CATNRIDNSPLHF.

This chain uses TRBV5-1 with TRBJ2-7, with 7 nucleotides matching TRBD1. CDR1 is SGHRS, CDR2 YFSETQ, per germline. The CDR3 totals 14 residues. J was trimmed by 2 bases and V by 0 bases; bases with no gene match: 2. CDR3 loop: CASSLGQGAYEQYF. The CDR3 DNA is TGCGCCAGCAGCTTGGGACAGGGTGCCTACGAGCAGTACTTC.

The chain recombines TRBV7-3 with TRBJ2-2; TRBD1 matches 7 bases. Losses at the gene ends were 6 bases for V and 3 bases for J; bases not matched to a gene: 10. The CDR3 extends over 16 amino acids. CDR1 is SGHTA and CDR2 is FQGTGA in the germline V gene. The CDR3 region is CASRDGTAGYTGELFF. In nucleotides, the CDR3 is TGTGCCAGCAGGGACGGGACAGCCGGGTACACCGGGGAGCTGTTTTTT.

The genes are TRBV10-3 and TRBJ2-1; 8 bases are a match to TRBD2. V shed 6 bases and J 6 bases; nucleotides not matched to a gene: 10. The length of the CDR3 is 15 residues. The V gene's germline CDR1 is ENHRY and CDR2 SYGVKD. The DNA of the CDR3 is TGTGCCATCAGCCAACTAGCGGAGGAGAGCAATGAGCAGTTCTTC. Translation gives CAISQLAEESNEQFF.

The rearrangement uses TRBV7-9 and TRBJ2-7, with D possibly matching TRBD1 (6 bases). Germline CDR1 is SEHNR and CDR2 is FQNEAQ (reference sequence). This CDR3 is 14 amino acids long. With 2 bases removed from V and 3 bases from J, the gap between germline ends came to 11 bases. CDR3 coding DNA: TGTGCCAGCAGCTTATCTGGGGGCAACTACGAGCAGTACTTC. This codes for CASSLSGGNYEQYF.

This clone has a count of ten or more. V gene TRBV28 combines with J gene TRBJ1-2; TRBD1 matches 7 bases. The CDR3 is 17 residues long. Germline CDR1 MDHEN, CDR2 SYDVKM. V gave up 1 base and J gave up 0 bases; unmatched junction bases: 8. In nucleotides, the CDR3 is TGTGCCAGCAGTTTATCCGCAACAGGGGAAGCTAACTATGGCTACACCTTC. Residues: CASSLSATGEANYGYTF.

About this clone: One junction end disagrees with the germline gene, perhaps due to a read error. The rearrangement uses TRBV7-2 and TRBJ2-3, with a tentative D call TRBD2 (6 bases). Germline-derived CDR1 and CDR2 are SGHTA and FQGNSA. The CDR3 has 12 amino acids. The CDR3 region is CASSPPGLPPLF. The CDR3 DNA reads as TGTGCCAGCAGCCCTCCGGGACTCCCTCCTTTGTTT.

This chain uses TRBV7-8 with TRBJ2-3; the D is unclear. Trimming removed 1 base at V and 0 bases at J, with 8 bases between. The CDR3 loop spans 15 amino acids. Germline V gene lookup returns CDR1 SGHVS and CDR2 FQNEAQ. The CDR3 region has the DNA TGTGCCAGCAGCTTAGTGTCGGTTAGCACAGATACGCAGTATTTT. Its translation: CASSLVSVSTDTQYF.

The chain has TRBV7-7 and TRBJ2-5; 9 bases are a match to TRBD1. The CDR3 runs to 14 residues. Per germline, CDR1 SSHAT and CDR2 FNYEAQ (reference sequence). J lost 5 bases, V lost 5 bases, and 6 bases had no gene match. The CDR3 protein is CASSPSTGGETQYF. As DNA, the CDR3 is TGTGCCAGCAGCCCCTCGACAGGGGGGGAGACCCAGTACTTC.

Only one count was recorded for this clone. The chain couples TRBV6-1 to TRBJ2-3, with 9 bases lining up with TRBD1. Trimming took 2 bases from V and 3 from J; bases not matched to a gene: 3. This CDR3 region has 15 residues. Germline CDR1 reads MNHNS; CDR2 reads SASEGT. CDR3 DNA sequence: TGTGCCAGCAGTGAAATGGGACAGGGTACAGATACGCAGTATTTT. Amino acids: CASSEMGQGTDTQYF.

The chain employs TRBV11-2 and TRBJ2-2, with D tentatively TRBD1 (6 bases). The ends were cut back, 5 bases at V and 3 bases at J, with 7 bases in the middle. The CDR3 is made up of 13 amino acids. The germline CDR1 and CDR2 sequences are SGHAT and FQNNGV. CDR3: CASSKGDTGELFF. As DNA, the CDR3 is TGTGCCAGCAGCAAGGGGGACACCGGGGAGCTGTTTTTT.

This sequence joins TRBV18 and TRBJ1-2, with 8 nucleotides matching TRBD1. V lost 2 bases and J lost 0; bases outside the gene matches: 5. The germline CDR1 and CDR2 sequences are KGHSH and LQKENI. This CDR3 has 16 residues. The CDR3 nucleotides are TGTGCCAGCTCACCAATCCCGGACAGGGCTAACTATGGCTACACCTTC. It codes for CASSPIPDRANYGYTF.

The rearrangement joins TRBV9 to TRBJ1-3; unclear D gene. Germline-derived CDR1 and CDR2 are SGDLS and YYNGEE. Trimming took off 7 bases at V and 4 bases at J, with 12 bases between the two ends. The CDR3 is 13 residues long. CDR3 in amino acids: CASSRLGGNTIYF. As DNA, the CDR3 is TGTGCCAGCTCCCGACTCGGCGGAAACACCATATATTTT.

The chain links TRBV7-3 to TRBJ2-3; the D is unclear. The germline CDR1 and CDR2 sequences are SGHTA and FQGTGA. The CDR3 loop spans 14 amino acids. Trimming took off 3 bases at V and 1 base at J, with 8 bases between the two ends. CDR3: CASSFLTGTDTQYF. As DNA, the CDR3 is TGTGCCAGCAGCTTCCTCACTGGCACAGATACGCAGTATTTT.

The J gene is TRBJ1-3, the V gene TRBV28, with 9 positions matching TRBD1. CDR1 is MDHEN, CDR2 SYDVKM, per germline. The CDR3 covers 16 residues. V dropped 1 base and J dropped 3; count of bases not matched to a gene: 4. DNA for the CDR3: TGTGCCAGCAGTTTATTCGGACAGGGGTTTGGAAACACCATATATTTT. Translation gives CASSLFGQGFGNTIYF. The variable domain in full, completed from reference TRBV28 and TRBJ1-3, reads DVKVTQSSRYLVKRTGEKVFLECVQDMDHENMFWYRQDPGLGLRLIYFSYDVKMKEKGDIPEGYSVSREKKERFSLILESASTNQTSMYLCASSLFGQGFGNTIYFGEGSWLTVV.

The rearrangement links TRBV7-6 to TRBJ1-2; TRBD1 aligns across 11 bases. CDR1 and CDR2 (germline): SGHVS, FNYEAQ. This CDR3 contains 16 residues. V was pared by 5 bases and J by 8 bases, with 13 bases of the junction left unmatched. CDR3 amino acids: CASSMGRSGQGVGYTF. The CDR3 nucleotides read TGTGCCAGCAGCATGGGAAGGTCGGGACAGGGGGTCGGCTACACCTTC. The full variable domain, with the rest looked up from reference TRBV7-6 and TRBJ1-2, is GAGVSQSPRYKVTKRGQDVALRCDPISGHVSLYWYRQALGQGPEFLTYFNYEAQQDKSGLPNDRFSAERPEGSISTLTIQRTEQRDSAMYRCASSMGRSGQGVGYTFGSGTRLTVV.

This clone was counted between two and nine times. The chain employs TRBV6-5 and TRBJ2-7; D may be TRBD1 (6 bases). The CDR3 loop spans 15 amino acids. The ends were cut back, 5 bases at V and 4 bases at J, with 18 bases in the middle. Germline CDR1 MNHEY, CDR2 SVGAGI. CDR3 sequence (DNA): TGTGCCAGCAGTCAACAGGGTTGGGCCCGGTACGAGCAGTACTTC. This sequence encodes CASSQQGWARYEQYF.

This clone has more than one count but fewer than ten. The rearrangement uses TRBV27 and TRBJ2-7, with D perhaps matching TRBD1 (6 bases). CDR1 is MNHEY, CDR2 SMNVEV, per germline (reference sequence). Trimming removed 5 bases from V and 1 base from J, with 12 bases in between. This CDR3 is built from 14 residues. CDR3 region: CASSGRTDSYEQYF. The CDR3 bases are TGTGCCAGCAGTGGACGGACAGATTCCTACGAGCAGTACTTC.